The 4 T cell receptor beta chains given below trace back to one sample, sequenced in a study of control samples from healthy donors and cancer patients. TCRdb's table, derived via immunoSEQ multiplex PCR, lists solely in-frame clones and lacks some. The sample gives about 220,000 clones, roughly 94% of which show up once; 1.5% is in the top ten. The material sequenced was blood. These receptor sequences come from a man aged 45-65 years in good health.

This chain joins TRBV7-2 and TRBJ2-1; D possibly matches TRBD1 or TRBD2 (6 bases each). V lost 5 bases and J lost 2, with 13 bases in between. Germline lookup yields CDR1 SGHTA and CDR2 FQGNSA. This CDR3 comprises 15 residues. CDR3 residues: CASSRIGGPYNEQFF. The CDR3 DNA reads as TGTGCCAGCAGCCGCATCGGGGGCCCCTACAATGAGCAGTTCTTC.

The J gene is TRBJ2-7, the V gene TRBV15, with 7 positions matching TRBD1. The CDR3 contains 15 residues. Germline lookup yields CDR1 LNHNV and CDR2 YYDKDF (reference sequence). The junction had 7 bases not matched to a gene; V was cut back by 2 bases and J by 3 bases. The CDR3 DNA reads TGTGCCACCAGCAGAAACAGGGGCCCGATCTACGAGCAGTACTTC. Its translation is CATSRNRGPIYEQYF.

The J gene is TRBJ1-1, the V gene TRBV14, with unresolved D. V was pared by 3 bases and J by 0 bases, with 8 bases between. CDR3 length: 14 amino acids. The germline V gene has CDR1 SGHDN and CDR2 FVKESK. CDR3 loop: CASSHEPMNTEAFF. The CDR3 DNA follows: TGTGCCAGCAGCCACGAACCCATGAACACTGAAGCTTTCTTT.

This chain links TRBV3-1 (or the pseudogene TRBV3-2) with TRBJ1-2, with D hard to call. Germline CDR1 is LGHDT and CDR2 is YNNKEL (reference sequence). With 1 base removed from V and 8 bases from J, the gap between germline ends came to 23 bases. This CDR3 contains 17 residues. The CDR3 region has the DNA TGTGCCAGCAGCCAAGTTACCCCCCGTGCCACCACTGGGGGCTACACCTTC. It is translated as CASSQVTPRATTGGYTF.